These T cell receptor beta chains were read from a single sample in a study of regulatory T cells in long-lasting Graves disease. TCRdb redid the calling of the multiplex PCR reads with MiXCR, one entry per CDR3 protein. Seen here are hundreds of thousands of distinct CDR3 sequences, roughly 14% observed once, and the top ten hold about 10%. The same specimen was also included in a second study, on T cells in Graves' hyperthyroidism and ophthalmopathy.

The sample was peripheral blood mononuclear cells (PBMCs), taken at new diagnosis, from a patient treated with antithyroid drugs. The receptors were sampled from a man aged 25-45 years with Graves disease. CDR3s include the opening cysteine and the closing phenylalanine or tryptophan. Each record gives: V gene, CDR3 protein.

>TRBV19
CASSRASGSPLAKNIQYF
>TRBV5-1
CASSLETASTDTQYF
>TRBV7-9
CAAAGGSNNEQFF
>TRBV12-3/TRBV12-4
CASSLGEVYSRNTIYF
>TRBV29-1
CSVADRRDEKLFF
>TRBV18
CASSLPLTPSYEQYF
>TRBV19
CATETGSWTEAFF
>TRBV15
CATSRDRPGQFGEAFF
>TRBV11-2
CASSLLGAGDLSTDTQYF
>TRBV2
CASKDRLAAGNTIYF
>TRBV5-5
CASSRSWGPMNTEAFF
>TRBV7-2
CASSKGQSNQETQYF
>TRBV5-1
CASSPDSAYEQYF
>TRBV6-2/TRBV6-3
CASSGQTREAFF
>TRBV20-1
CSAPEPSGRQETQYF
>TRBV12-3/TRBV12-4
CASRRAMEREKETQYF
>TRBV5-1
CASSLGQHNSPLHF
>TRBV5-1
CASTPSGRDFYEQYF
>TRBV6-5
CASSYRTGGPGNTIYF
>TRBV28
CASSLSHNEQFF
>TRBV19
CASSRDRSNTEAFF
>TRBV24-1
CAVQDRDQPQHF
>TRBV10-3
CAIKAGDGNEKLFF
>TRBV29-1
CSTYPSGKYNEQFF
>TRBV10-2
CASSPQGASQETQYF
>TRBV11-2
CASSLTGGSPGEQYF
>TRBV20-1
CSARGRPAGTGELFF
>TRBV28
CASTPPWGEQYF
>TRBV7-9
CASSLEWQAADTQYF
>TRBV20-1
CSALAGVLETQYF
>TRBV2
CASMTGGPDTQYF
>TRBV4-1
CASSQEYDGSYNEQFF
>TRBV7-9
CASIDLAGGPGEQFF
>TRBV5-1
CASSLVTGQGGSEAFF
>TRBV20-1
CSARFTRTDTQYF
>TRBV27
CASSLSGRVGYGYTF
>TRBV3-1
CASSQRRGQQYF
>TRBV20-1
CSAGGGYRGIEQFF
>TRBV27
CASSLIGRGLEQYF
>TRBV7-3
CASSSKSGANVLTF
>TRBV20-1
CSAYLGGRALEQYF
>TRBV5-1
CASRPGTRNTGELFF
>TRBV2
CASSDRTTSYNEQFF
>TRBV4-1
CASSQMAGGNQPQHF
>TRBV2
CASGRTGYGYTF
>TRBV2
CASSEIATNTEAFF
>TRBV12-3/TRBV12-4
CASSPLDSNTEAFF
>TRBV20-1
CSIDPANEQFF
>TRBV10-3
CAITPSGGFSYEQYF
>TRBV12-3/TRBV12-4
CASSSLVDQETQYF
>TRBV10-3
CAIRDYQSSYNEQFF